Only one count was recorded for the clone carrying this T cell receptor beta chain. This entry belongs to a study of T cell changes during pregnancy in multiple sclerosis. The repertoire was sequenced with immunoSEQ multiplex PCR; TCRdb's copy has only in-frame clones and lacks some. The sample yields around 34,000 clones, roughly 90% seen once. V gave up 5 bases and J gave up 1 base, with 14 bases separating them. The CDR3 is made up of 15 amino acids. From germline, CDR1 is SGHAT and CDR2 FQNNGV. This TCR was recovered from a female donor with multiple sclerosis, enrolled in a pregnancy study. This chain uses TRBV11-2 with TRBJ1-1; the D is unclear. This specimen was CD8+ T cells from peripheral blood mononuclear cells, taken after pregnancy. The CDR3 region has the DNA TGTGCCAGCAGCCCAGCAGCAGGCCCGAACACTGAAGCTTTCTTT. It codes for CASSPAAGPNTEAFF.